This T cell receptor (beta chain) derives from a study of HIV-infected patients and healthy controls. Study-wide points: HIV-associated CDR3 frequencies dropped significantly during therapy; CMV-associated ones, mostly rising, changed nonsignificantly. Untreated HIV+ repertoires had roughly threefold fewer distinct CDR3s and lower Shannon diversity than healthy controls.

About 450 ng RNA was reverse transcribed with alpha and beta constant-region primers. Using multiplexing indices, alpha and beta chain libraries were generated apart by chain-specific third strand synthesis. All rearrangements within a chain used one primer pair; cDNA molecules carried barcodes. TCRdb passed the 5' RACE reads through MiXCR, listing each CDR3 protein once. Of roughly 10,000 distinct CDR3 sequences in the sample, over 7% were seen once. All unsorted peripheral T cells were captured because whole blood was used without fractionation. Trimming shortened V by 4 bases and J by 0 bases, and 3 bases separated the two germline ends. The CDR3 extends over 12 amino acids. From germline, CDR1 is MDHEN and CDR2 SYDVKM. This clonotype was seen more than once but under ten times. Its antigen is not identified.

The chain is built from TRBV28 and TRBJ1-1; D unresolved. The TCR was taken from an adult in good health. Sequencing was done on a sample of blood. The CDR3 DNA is TGTGCCAGCAGTTGGATGAACACTGAAGCTTTCTTT. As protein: CASSWMNTEAFF.